The sequence of this TCR beta chain was determined in a study of OX40 agonist ivuxolimab in advanced cancers. On the study more broadly: A mean age of approximately 64 years, range about 23 to 80, was recorded, and approximately 80% were male. Under the entry rules, prior anti-PD-1, anti-PD-L1 or anti-CTLA-4 therapy was allowed, and roughly 41% had some.

The CDR3 totals 15 residues. The germline gives CDR1 MGHRA, CDR2 YSYEKL. Trimming removed 1 base at V and 8 bases at J, with 14 bases between. The assay was immunoSEQ multiplex PCR, and TCRdb's table has in-frame clones only and misses some. The data contain around 39,000 clones, almost 85% of them singletons. Here the sequenced sample was CD4+ or CD8+ T cells sorted from blood, taken in a trial of the OX40 agonist ivuxolimab. The chain carries TRBV4-1 and TRBJ1-4; D unresolved. The clonotype comes from an adult with an advanced solid tumor such as melanoma, head and neck, liver or kidney cancer. CDR3 sequence (DNA): TGCGCCAGCAGCCAAGGAGGTCTCGAGGTCGAAAAACTGTTTTTT. Amino acids: CASSQGGLEVEKLFF.